This T cell receptor (beta chain) came from a study of T cells in Graves' hyperthyroidism and ophthalmopathy. Study overall: Blood was drawn when the patient was first diagnosed and still untreated.

Amplified regions were TCR beta CDR3 sequences from RNA transcripts. TCR CDR3 underwent first-round RT-PCR with the HTBI primer set. TCRdb independently ran MiXCR on the multiplex PCR reads; one entry per CDR3 protein. The sample yields some 370,000 distinct CDR3 sequences, around 15% seen once. Trimming took 3 bases from V and 3 from J; bases not matched to a gene: 7. This CDR3 has 15 amino acids. CDR1 and CDR2 from the germline V gene are SGHDN and FVKESK. This clonotype has more than one count but fewer than ten. Antigen unknown. Study-level results: Blood held most thyroid clonotypes expanded above 0.001 frequency. Ophthalmopathy was model-predicted a median approximately six months pre-onset.

In the ophthalmopathy cohort, Clinical Activity Score was at least 3, NOSPECS grade at least 4, and duration under 3 months. The rearrangement joins TRBV14 to TRBJ2-7, with 8 bases identical to TRBD1. The source of this sequence is a man aged 50 to 59 with Graves' ophthalmopathy. Material: blood. CDR3: CASSHRATGGYEQYF. The CDR3 DNA reads TGTGCCAGCAGCCACAGAGCCACAGGGGGCTACGAGCAGTACTTC.